This TCR beta chain was recorded in a study of vaccination and CD4 T cells after COVID-19. The Oncomine TCR Beta short-read assay sequenced DNA from cultured CD4+ T cells. MiXCR, run by TCRdb on the PCR reads, gives a single entry per CDR3 protein. The table shows roughly 16,000 distinct CDR3 sequences, with roughly two thirds occurring only once. With respect to this clonotype: Its antigen is unknown.

The treatment denotes: roughly nine-day PBMC culture with coronavirus spike peptide pools or control peptides (ViraFEST assay). CDR1 and CDR2 from the germline V gene are SGHNT and YYREEE (reference sequence). V was cut by 2 bases and J by 7 bases, with 10 bases left in between. The CDR3 extends over 14 amino acids. V and J are TRBV5-4 and TRBJ1-6, with D unclear. Sequenced sample: CD4+ T cells from blood, cultured in vitro. This receptor was obtained from a human donor who had recovered from COVID-19. The CDR3 DNA is TGTGCCAGCAGCTTTACGGGGAACAATTCACCCCTCCACTTT. It specifies CASSFTGNNSPLHF.